The sequence of this T cell receptor (beta chain) was determined in a study of T cells in tumors after PD-1 blockade. Study-wide context: Daily vismodegib 150 mg continued in a subset of anti-PD-1-treated patients.

Input was about 616 ng to 6,500 ng of genomic DNA from tumor or blood. The J segment lost 12 bases and the V segment lost 7 bases, leaving 16 bases of the junction unmatched. CDR1 is SGHTA and CDR2 is FQGNSA in the germline V gene. The CDR3 covers 14 residues. The method was immunoSEQ multiplex PCR; TCRdb's version includes in-frame clones alone and lacks a portion of them. Of 30,000 to 35,000 clones listed, 70% to 75% are singletons. The rearrangement uses TRBV7-2 and TRBJ2-7; 9 positions agree with TRBD2. The receptor was derived from a human donor with basal cell carcinoma. The sequenced sample was PBMCs, obtained after anti-PD-1 treatment. CDR3 coding DNA: TGTGCCAGCACTCCGGGGGGTAGCGGGGGCCCTCCGTACTTC. It codes for CASTPGGSGGPPYF.